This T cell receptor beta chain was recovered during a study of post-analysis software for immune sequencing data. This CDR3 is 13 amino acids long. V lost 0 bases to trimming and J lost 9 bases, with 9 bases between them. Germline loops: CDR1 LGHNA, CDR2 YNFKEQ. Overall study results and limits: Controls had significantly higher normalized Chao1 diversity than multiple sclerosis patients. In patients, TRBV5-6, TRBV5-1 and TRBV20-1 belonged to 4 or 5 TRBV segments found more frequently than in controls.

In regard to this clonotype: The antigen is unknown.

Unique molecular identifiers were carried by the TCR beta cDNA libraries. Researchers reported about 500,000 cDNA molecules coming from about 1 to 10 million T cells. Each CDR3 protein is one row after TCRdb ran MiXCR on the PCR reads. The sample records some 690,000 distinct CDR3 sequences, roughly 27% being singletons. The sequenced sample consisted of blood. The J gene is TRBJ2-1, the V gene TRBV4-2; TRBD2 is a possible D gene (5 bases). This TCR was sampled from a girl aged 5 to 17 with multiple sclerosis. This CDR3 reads CASSQEAETEQFF. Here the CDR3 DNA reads TGTGCCAGCAGCCAAGAAGCGGAGACTGAGCAGTTCTTC.